These 3 T cell receptor beta chains were sequenced from one sample in a study of PD-1 blockade in classical Hodgkin lymphoma. Time point in this sample: newly diagnosed, previously untreated cHL patient sample. Researchers report purifying CD4+ T cells from thawed PBMCs by magnetic negative selection. The table came from immunoSEQ multiplex PCR; TCRdb's copy has only in-frame clones and leaves some out. The repertoire holds some 34,000 clones, with around 89% as singletons. The specimen was CD4+ T cells from blood. The receptor set was obtained from a human donor with classical Hodgkin lymphoma.

The rearrangement uses TRBV5-1 and TRBJ1-1; maybe TRBD1 (6 bases). The V gene's germline CDR1 is SGHRS and CDR2 YFSETQ. This CDR3 contains 13 residues. Trimming took off 4 bases at V and 7 bases at J, with 14 bases between the two ends. This chain's CDR3 is CASSQLTGIEAFF. As DNA, the CDR3 is TGCGCCAGCAGCCAATTGACAGGAATTGAAGCTTTCTTT.

V usage is TRBV28 and J usage is TRBJ1-2; no clear D gene. V was pared by 6 bases and J by 1 base, with 6 bases between. The germline gives CDR1 MDHEN, CDR2 SYDVKM. CDR3 size: 12 residues. CDR3 nucleotides: TGTGCCAGCAGGGGCGTTAACTATGGCTACACCTTC. As protein: CASRGVNYGYTF.

V is TRBV5-1 and J is TRBJ2-1; 13 bases map to TRBD2. J was trimmed by 12 bases and V by 4 bases; bases with no gene match: 7. The germline CDR1 and CDR2 sequences are SGHRS and YFSETQ. The CDR3 length is 14 residues. CDR3 region: CASSPGLAGVGQFF. In DNA form, the CDR3 reads TGCGCCAGCAGCCCCGGACTAGCGGGAGTGGGGCAGTTCTTC. Based on the CDR3 plus reference TRBV5-1 and TRBJ2-1, the full variable domain is KAGVTQTPRYLIKTRGQQVTLSCSPISGHRSVSWYQQTPGQGLQFLFEYFSETQRNKGNFPGRFSGRQFSNSRSEMNVSTLELGDSALYLCASSPGLAGVGQFFGPGTRLTVL.